This entry describes one T cell receptor (beta chain). The target of this receptor is not known. There are no base qualities to consult, and no much larger clone falls within one base. The time point label, as the study defines it: baseline before first vaccination. Vaccinee samples were obtained from the UK trials COV001 and COV002, which included a single-blind randomized controlled phase 2/3 trial of AZD1222 (ChAdOx1 nCoV-19) in healthy adults. For TCRbeta chain sequencing, PBMC samples from trial participants were taken at day 0 and at day 28 after the second dose. The germline V gene (reference sequence) specifies LNHDA as CDR1 and SQIVND as CDR2. The CDR3 runs 12 residues from the cysteine to the phenylalanine. Only CDR3 DNA is held: 36 bases, read in frame from base 1. The junction carries 8 bases between V and J, which are trimmed by 6 bases and 8 bases respectively. This specimen comes from a study of T cell responses to AZD1222 COVID-19 vaccine (dated by TCRdb to about 2021). Context from the whole study: Because spike-specific TCR depth and breadth did not differ between the two schedules, AZD1222 recipients who got a second dose at roughly 4 weeks were pooled with those who got a second dose at roughly 12 weeks. TCR sequencing was performed for over 230 trial participants, of whom about 210 were given two doses of AZD1222 and some 25 were given two doses of MenACWY control vaccine. Trial participants were enrolled by age into 18-55, 56-69 and 70-plus year subgroups, with about 150, 27 and 61 TCR-sequenced participants respectively.

Results the study describes overall, beyond this receptor: Because no day 14 peak-response samples were available, the repertoires could be characterized only after the peak T cell response. Participants were mostly white British and included more females than males, and it was suggested by the authors that clonal diversity may have been underestimated. Spike-specific TCR breadth and depth rose significantly after two AZD1222 doses compared with day 0 and with MenACWY recipients. The 56-69-year group was small, and its depth increase did not reach significance, likely because of low power. Reportedly, almost half of the unique spike-specific TCRs recognized epitopes lying outside the regions that are mutated in the B.1.351 and B.1.1.7 variants. Only a handful of AZD1222 recipients were SARS-CoV-2 seropositive at baseline, limiting conclusions about previously exposed vaccinees. Vaccine-associated CD4 TCRs spanned the whole spike protein, with dominant responses in regions 160-218 and 743-854.

The CDR3 regions of human TCRbeta chains were subjected to immunosequencing. The authors processed their data as follows. TCRs in the repertoires were matched against a reference library of SARS-CoV-2-specific TCRs that had been generated with the MIRA antigen-specificity platform. Breadth was defined as the fraction of unique TCRs that were SARS-CoV-2-associated, and depth was defined as the fraction of total T cells that were SARS-CoV-2-associated. Using the MIRA data, each spike-specific TCR was mapped to the spike region that the TCR reacts to and placed in a CD4 or CD8 class. Log10-transformed breadth and depth values were compared by one-way ANOVA with Sidak's multiple comparisons tests. As stored in TCRdb, this immuneACCESS dataset retains in-frame rearrangements with V and J assigned. A fraction of the clones does not appear; measured against another copy, unresolved V genes explain less than half of the discrepancy, and the remainder lacks a known reason. V and J calls and clone size are those listed in that table; D and trimming were worked out from the DNA. In all, the sample holds approximately 150,000 clones, and about 90% of those were seen once. The ten largest clones add up to approximately 2% of the sample.

The chain links TRBV19 with TRBJ1-6; the D gene cannot be resolved reliably. Here the sequenced sample was peripheral blood, taken on day 0 of AZD1222 vaccination. The receptor was derived from an adult in good health. The DNA sequence is as follows: TGTGCCAGTAGGGACCGCGATTCACCCCTCCACTTT. The resulting protein is CASRDRDSPLHF.